The entry that follows covers one T cell receptor (beta chain) sequence. This sample is drawn from a study of blood T cell repertoires in COVID-19. Across the study: PBMCs, B-cell-depleted T cells, or T cells provided the cDNA or gDNA that made up the material.

V lost 5 bases, J lost 12 bases, and 4 bases stayed unmatched. The germline CDR1 and CDR2 sequences are SEHNR and FQNEAQ (reference sequence). The CDR3 runs 11 residues. Sequenced by immunoSEQ multiplex PCR; TCRdb stores in-frame clones only, minus some. The data show roughly 250,000 clones, with more than 70% seen just once and just under 1% held by the top ten. Sequencing input: peripheral blood. The chain has TRBV7-9 and TRBJ1-2; 9 nucleotides align to TRBD1. This TCR was recovered from a woman between 40 and 55 years old who had recovered from COVID-19. This CDR3 is CASSLGQGNTF. CDR3 DNA sequence: TGTGCCAGCAGCCTGGGACAGGGAAACACCTTC.